This T cell receptor beta chain was captured by sequencing in a study of memory CD4+ T cells and cytomegalovirus serostatus. Study information: Donors were healthy Belgian adults, 9 or 10 CMV seropositive and fewer than 30 seronegative.

TCRdb's copy holds only in-frame clones and misses some; the assay was immunoSEQ multiplex PCR. Here the sample spans 40,000 to 55,000 clones, more than 70% being singletons. As concerns this clone: Its target is not known.

Study results and caveats: Median bootstrapped AUC for CMV status was roughly 0.95 originally, less than 0.93 US-trained. The CMV-associated TCR signature appears largely within the CD4+ memory repertoire. CD4+ memory repertoires contained about 40% of the roughly 150 reported CMV TCRbeta sequences.

The germline CDR1 and CDR2 sequences are MNHEY and SVGAGI. V was pared by 7 bases and J by 6 bases, with 16 bases between. The CDR3 is 14 amino acids. Single viable CD3+CD4+CD8-CD45RO+ cells were sorted as the memory CD4+ T cells. J is TRBJ2-1 and V is TRBV6-5, with D perhaps matching TRBD2 (6 bases). This sequence was found in an adult in good health and CMV-seropositive. The sequencing sample was made of memory CD4+ T cells from blood. The CDR3 DNA reads as TGTGCCAGCACTAGACGGGAGAGGGTCAATGAGCAGTTCTTC. Translation: CASTRRERVNEQFF.